These 24 T cell receptor beta chains share one sample of origin, sequenced in a study of cytomegalovirus exposure and HLA in healthy donors. Both 60 Vbeta primers and 13 Jbeta primers went into the PCR. The assay was immunoSEQ multiplex PCR, and TCRdb's table has in-frame clones only and misses some. The table has roughly 150,000 clones, more than 80% seen once. Sequenced sample: PBMCs. The receptors were gathered from a woman between 18 and 30 years old in good health and CMV-seronegative.

This chain uses TRBV11-3 with TRBJ2-7; possibly TRBD2 for D (5 bases). The CDR3 loop spans 12 amino acids. Between the trimmed V and J ends, which lost 1 base and 6 bases, there was a span of 7 bases. CDR1 SGHNT and CDR2 YENEEA come from the germline V gene. In DNA form, the CDR3 reads TGTGCCAGCAGCTTAGGAGGGTCCGAGCAGTACTTC. As protein: CASSLGGSEQYF.

The rearrangement uses TRBV30 and TRBJ2-7, with 8 positions matching TRBD1. This CDR3 spans 14 amino acids. The V gene's germline CDR1 is GTSNPN and CDR2 SVGIG (reference sequence). V dropped 0 bases and J dropped 5; count of bases not matched to a gene: 6. Written as DNA, the CDR3 is TGTGCCTGGAGTGTCAGGGGGCCTTTCGACGAGCAGTACTTC. As protein: CAWSVRGPFDEQYF.

J is TRBJ2-5 and V is TRBV19; no definite D call. Germline CDR1 reads LNHDA; CDR2 reads SQIVND (reference sequence). The CDR3 has 15 amino acids. V lost 6 bases and J 4 bases, leaving 18 bases between the germline ends. DNA for the CDR3: TGTGCCAGTAGCCGTAACTCACTCACCTTAGAGACCCAGTACTTC. The encoded protein is CASSRNSLTLETQYF.

V and J are TRBV7-9 and TRBJ2-7; maybe TRBD1 (5 bases). V was trimmed by 2 bases and J by 3 bases, leaving 5 bases between them. The germline V gene encodes CDR1 SEHNR and CDR2 FQNEAQ (reference sequence). The CDR3 loop spans 12 amino acids. Here the CDR3 DNA reads TGTGCCAGCAGCTTACAGGGCTACGAGCAGTACTTC. Its protein is CASSLQGYEQYF.

CDR3 in DNA: TGTGCCAGCAGCCGACGGAGGGACAGATTAGATCAGCCCCAGCATTTT. Translation: CASSRRRDRLDQPQHF. V is TRBV6-6 and J is TRBJ1-5; 7 bases are shared with TRBD1. CDR3 length: 16 amino acids. The trim removed 6 bases at V and 5 bases at J, leaving 13 bases unmatched. Germline CDR1 and CDR2: MNHNY and SVGAGI (reference sequence).

The chain employs TRBV27 and TRBJ2-1; 13 nucleotides agree with TRBD2. The CDR3 runs to 20 residues. CDR1 and CDR2 (germline): MNHEY, SMNVEV (reference sequence). Germline trimming cut 0 bases from V and 0 bases from J; bases unmatched to any gene: 8. The CDR3 nucleotides are TGTGCCAGCAGTTTATCAGTTCCGGGACTAGCGGGACGCTCCTACAATGAGCAGTTCTTC. It encodes CASSLSVPGLAGRSYNEQFF.

This chain connects TRBV7-8 to TRBJ2-5; D call uncertain. The CDR3 contains 13 residues. Germline values: CDR1 SGHVS, CDR2 FQNEAQ. The V end lost 2 bases, the J end lost 4 bases, and 8 bases lay between the germline ends. CDR3 bases: TGTGCCAGCAGCTTATTCGCCGGAGAGACCCAGTACTTC. It codes for CASSLFAGETQYF.

The rearrangement uses TRBV14 and TRBJ2-3; 12 bases align to TRBD2. V shed 0 bases, J shed 2 bases, and the junction held 6 bases outside the gene matches. Germline assignment: CDR1 SGHDN and CDR2 FVKESK. The CDR3 contains 18 residues. The CDR3: CASSQDTRLAGVTDTQYF. For the CDR3, the DNA is TGTGCCAGCAGCCAAGATACGAGACTAGCGGGAGTCACAGATACGCAGTATTTT.

The rearrangement links TRBV10-1 to TRBJ2-7; D might be TRBD2 (6 bases). Germline CDR1 and CDR2: WNHNN and SYGVQD (reference sequence). This CDR3 contains 14 residues. With 3 bases removed from V and 5 bases from J, the gap between germline ends came to 14 bases. The CDR3 region is CASSDWREADEQYF. The CDR3 DNA reads TGCGCCAGCAGTGACTGGAGGGAGGCGGACGAGCAGTACTTC.

The chain links TRBV30 to TRBJ1-5; TRBD1 is a possible D gene (5 bases). Per germline, CDR1 GTSNPN and CDR2 SVGIG (reference sequence). CDR3 length equals 13 residues. Trimming removed 2 bases at V and 6 bases at J, with 11 bases between. The CDR3 DNA reads TGTGCCTGGAGTTCAGGGCTAGGTCAGCCCCAGCATTTT. Translated: CAWSSGLGQPQHF.

This clone is a singleton in its sample. The rearrangement links TRBV4-1 to TRBJ1-3; maybe TRBD1 (6 bases). Germline CDR1 and CDR2: MGHRA and YSYEKL. The ends were cut back, 4 bases at V and 0 bases at J, with 10 bases in the middle. The CDR3 covers 15 residues. CDR3 amino acids: CASSRTASSGNTIYF. Here the CDR3 DNA reads TGCGCCAGCAGCCGGACAGCGAGCTCTGGAAACACCATATATTTT.

The CDR3 nucleotides read TGTGCCAGCAGCTCTGGAAAATTCTCGGGACAGGGCTATGGGGAGCTGTTTTTT. Translation: CASSSGKFSGQGYGELFF. This chain uses TRBV5-8 with TRBJ2-2; 9 bases are shared with TRBD1. Germline V gene data show CDR1 as SGHTS and CDR2 as YDEGEE. V gave up 3 bases and J gave up 8 bases; unmatched junction bases: 17. This CDR3 region has 18 residues. Full variable domain (remainder filled in from reference TRBV5-8 and TRBJ2-2): EAGVTQSPTHLIKTRGQQATLRCSPISGHTSVYWYQQALGLGLQFLLWYDEGEERNRGNFPPRFSGRQFPNYSSELNVNALELEDSALYLCASSSGKFSGQGYGELFFGEGSRLTVL.

This sequence joins TRBV2 and TRBJ2-5; D is possibly TRBD2 (5 bases). The germline V gene has CDR1 SNHLY and CDR2 FYNNEI. The CDR3 is made up of 12 amino acids. V was pared by 8 bases and J by 7 bases, with 14 bases between. The CDR3 coding sequence is TGTGCCAGCGGCGGACCCGGGGTGACCCAGTACTTC. As protein: CASGGPGVTQYF.

The chain recombines TRBV7-8 with TRBJ2-7; D unclear. This CDR3 contains 13 residues. The germline V gene has CDR1 SGHVS and CDR2 FQNEAQ. Trimming left V 5 bases short and J 3 bases short, with 11 bases between. CDR3 in amino acids: CASSPDPVYEQYF. DNA of the CDR3: TGTGCCAGCAGCCCAGATCCCGTCTACGAGCAGTACTTC.

J is TRBJ2-4 and V is TRBV13; D unresolved. The V gene lost 5 bases and the J gene lost 0 bases, with 11 bases spanning the gap. The CDR3 extends over 15 amino acids. Germline CDR1 PRHDT, CDR2 FYEKMQ (reference sequence). The CDR3 DNA follows: TGTGCCAGCAGCCCTACAGACGGAGCCAAAAACATTCAGTACTTC. This gives the protein CASSPTDGAKNIQYF.

V is TRBV6-1 and J is TRBJ1-6; 7 bases align to TRBD1. The ends lost 3 bases at V and 12 bases at J; junction bases unmatched: 11. CDR1 and CDR2 (germline): MNHNS, SASEGT. CDR3 size: 15 residues. CDR3 DNA sequence: TGTGCCAGCAGTGAGTTCCGGACAGGAGAGAAACCCCTCCACTTT. Encoded protein: CASSEFRTGEKPLHF.

This sequence joins TRBV4-1 and TRBJ2-7; TRBD2 matches at 9 bases. CDR1 is MGHRA, CDR2 YSYEKL, per germline. Unmatched junction bases numbered 6, after V lost 1 base and J lost 5 bases. The CDR3 is made up of 15 amino acids. The CDR3 DNA follows: TGCGCCAGCAGCCAAGTACCTAGCGGGGAAGACGAGCAGTACTTC. Protein sequence: CASSQVPSGEDEQYF.

The chain is built from TRBV7-8 and TRBJ2-1, with 8 bases fitting TRBD1. This CDR3 comprises 17 residues. Trimming at V came to 0 bases and at J to 2 bases, leaving 6 bases not matched to a gene. Germline CDR1 SGHVS, CDR2 FQNEAQ. The CDR3, as DNA: TGTGCCAGCAGCTTAGCAGATAGGACAGGGCCCTACAATGAGCAGTTCTTC. Translation gives CASSLADRTGPYNEQFF.

The V call is TRBV29-1, the J call TRBJ2-7; 9 bases align to TRBD2. The CDR3 covers 16 residues. Germline V gene lookup returns CDR1 SQVTM and CDR2 ANQGSEA. V was clipped by 1 base and J by 0 bases; unmatched bases: 7. The CDR3 region has the DNA TGCAGCGTTGAAGTGACTAGCGGCTGGAGCTCCTACGAGCAGTACTTC. Its protein product is CSVEVTSGWSSYEQYF.

This clone was detected once. V and J are TRBV2 and TRBJ2-3; D ambiguous. Deletions cut 4 bases from V and 7 bases from J, with 12 bases between. CDR1 and CDR2 from the germline V gene are SNHLY and FYNNEI. CDR3 length: 13 residues. In DNA form, the CDR3 reads TGTGCCAGCAGTGTACTGGAGTTACATACGCAGTATTTT. Translating gives CASSVLELHTQYF.

The CDR3: CASSLGRHYEQYF. In nucleotides, the CDR3 is TGTGCCAGCAGCTTAGGCAGGCACTACGAGCAGTACTTC. This chain connects TRBV7-3 to TRBJ2-7, with D unresolved. Germline-derived CDR1 and CDR2 are SGHTA and FQGTGA. The CDR3 is made up of 13 amino acids. The V gene lost 2 bases and the J gene lost 3 bases, with 8 bases spanning the gap.

This rearrangement joins TRBV10-3 to TRBJ1-5; 10 nucleotides line up with TRBD1. This CDR3 spans 14 amino acids. V was clipped by 8 bases and J by 3 bases; unmatched bases: 4. From germline, CDR1 is ENHRY and CDR2 SYGVKD. Here the CDR3 DNA reads TGTGCCATCGGGGGACAGGGGAACAATCAGCCCCAGCATTTT. Encoded protein: CAIGGQGNNQPQHF.

The chain employs TRBV28 and TRBJ2-2; possible D gene TRBD2, 6 bases. The CDR3 length is 15 residues. Germline V gene sequence: CDR1 MDHEN, CDR2 SYDVKM. The ends were cut back, 1 base at V and 4 bases at J, with 10 bases in the middle. CDR3 bases: TGTGCCAGCAGTTTATACGGGAGTGGCACCGGGGAGCTGTTTTTT. As protein: CASSLYGSGTGELFF.

The rearrangement joins TRBV2 to TRBJ2-1; a weak D match, TRBD2 (7 bases). Germline-derived CDR1 and CDR2 are SNHLY and FYNNEI. This CDR3 has 16 amino acids. The germline V and J ends were trimmed by 2 bases and 0 bases, with 11 bases remaining between them. Written as DNA, the CDR3 is TGTGCCAGCAGTGAATTGGGGGGGCGCTCCTACAATGAGCAGTTCTTC. Its protein product is CASSELGGRSYNEQFF.